Presented here are 10 T cell receptor beta chains from one specimen sequenced in a study of blood T cell repertoires in COVID-19. Some clones are missing from TCRdb's copy, which holds only in-frame ones; the method was immunoSEQ multiplex PCR. The sample has about 150,000 clones, around nine tenths seen once. The sequenced material came from peripheral blood. These receptors all stem from a human donor in a cohort sampled during active COVID-19.

The gene calls are TRBV5-6 and TRBJ2-1; no firm D call. Germline V gene sequence: CDR1 SGHDT, CDR2 YYEEEE. V lost 0 bases and J lost 2, with 6 bases in between. The CDR3 runs to 14 residues. This CDR3 reads CASSLDYPYNEQFF. CDR3 DNA sequence: TGTGCCAGCAGCTTGGACTATCCCTACAATGAGCAGTTCTTC.

The rearrangement links TRBV28 to TRBJ1-5; TRBD1 aligns across 7 bases. The ends lost 3 bases at V and 6 bases at J; junction bases unmatched: 11. Germline V gives CDR1 MDHEN, CDR2 SYDVKM. This CDR3 is built from 16 residues. CDR3: CASSLVGRGRGQPQHF. CDR3 coding DNA: TGTGCCAGCAGTTTGGTGGGTAGGGGGCGAGGTCAGCCCCAGCATTTT.

The rearrangement links TRBV6-5 to TRBJ2-7, with TRBD1 matching 10 bases. The CDR3 covers 15 residues. The V gene end was trimmed by 2 bases and the J gene end by 2 bases; junction bases not matched to a gene: 3. The germline CDR1 and CDR2 sequences are MNHEY and SVGAGI. The CDR3 region has the DNA TGTGCCAGCAGTTACACCGGGACAGGGGCCTACGAGCAGTACTTC. Amino acid sequence: CASSYTGTGAYEQYF.

This clone was counted only a few times. V is TRBV5-4 and J is TRBJ1-3; weak D call: TRBD1 (6 bases). This CDR3 comprises 14 residues. Trimming shortened V by 1 base and J by 2 bases, and 7 bases separated the two germline ends. CDR1 is SGHNT and CDR2 is YYREEE in the germline V gene (reference sequence). The CDR3, as DNA: TGTGCCAGCAGCTTGAACAGGGCTGGAAACACCATATATTTT. Its translation: CASSLNRAGNTIYF.

This clone is a singleton in its sample. The chain is built from TRBV11-2 and TRBJ2-7, with TRBD1 matching 7 bases. Germline V lookup: CDR1 SGHAT, CDR2 FQNNGV. This CDR3 contains 13 residues. After removal of 2 bases from V and 5 bases from J, the junction contained 3 bases not matched to a gene. CDR3 DNA sequence: TGTGCCAGCAGCTTAAGGGGGCGCCACGAGCAGTACTTC. It encodes CASSLRGRHEQYF.

The chain links TRBV28 to TRBJ2-7, with 9 bases identical to TRBD1. CDR1 and CDR2 from the germline V gene are MDHEN and SYDVKM. The CDR3 is 16 residues long. V shed 3 bases, J shed 4 bases, and the junction held 10 bases outside the gene matches. The CDR3: CASSFSSGTGFYEQYF. DNA of the CDR3: TGTGCCAGCAGTTTCTCTTCCGGGACAGGGTTTTACGAGCAGTACTTC.

V and J are TRBV27 and TRBJ2-5; TRBD1 might be the D (5 bases). The germline V and J ends were trimmed by 0 bases and 5 bases, with 28 bases remaining between them. The CDR3 is 20 amino acids. Germline V lookup: CDR1 MNHEY, CDR2 SMNVEV (reference sequence). The CDR3 region has the DNA TGTGCCAGCAGTTTATCGCTCCTATTATCCCCAGGGTGCGCCAAGGAGACCCAGTACTTC. This codes for CASSLSLLLSPGCAKETQYF.

The chain carries TRBV30 and TRBJ2-7; 11 positions agree with TRBD2. CDR3 length equals 13 residues. From germline, CDR1 is GTSNPN and CDR2 SVGIG (reference sequence). The J segment lost 3 bases and the V segment lost 3 bases, leaving 1 base of the junction unmatched. The CDR3 here is CAWSLAGGYEQYF. As DNA, the CDR3 is TGTGCCTGGAGCCTAGCGGGAGGCTACGAGCAGTACTTC.

This clone was counted ten times or more. V usage is TRBV5-4 and J usage is TRBJ1-2, with 7 bases lining up with TRBD1. Losses at the gene ends were 5 bases for V and 0 bases for J; bases not matched to a gene: 4. The CDR3 has 14 amino acids. Germline V lookup: CDR1 SGHNT, CDR2 YYREEE (reference sequence). CDR3 sequence: CASSRQGANYGYTF. The DNA for the CDR3 is TGTGCCAGCAGTCGACAGGGAGCTAACTATGGCTACACCTTC.

The chain employs TRBV2 and TRBJ2-5; 14 bases match TRBD2. CDR3 length: 14 residues. The germline CDR1 and CDR2 sequences are SNHLY and FYNNEI. V dropped 6 bases and J dropped 5; count of bases not matched to a gene: 2. This chain's CDR3 is CASRGLAGVETQYF. The CDR3 region has the DNA TGTGCCAGCAGGGGACTAGCGGGGGTGGAGACCCAGTACTTC.